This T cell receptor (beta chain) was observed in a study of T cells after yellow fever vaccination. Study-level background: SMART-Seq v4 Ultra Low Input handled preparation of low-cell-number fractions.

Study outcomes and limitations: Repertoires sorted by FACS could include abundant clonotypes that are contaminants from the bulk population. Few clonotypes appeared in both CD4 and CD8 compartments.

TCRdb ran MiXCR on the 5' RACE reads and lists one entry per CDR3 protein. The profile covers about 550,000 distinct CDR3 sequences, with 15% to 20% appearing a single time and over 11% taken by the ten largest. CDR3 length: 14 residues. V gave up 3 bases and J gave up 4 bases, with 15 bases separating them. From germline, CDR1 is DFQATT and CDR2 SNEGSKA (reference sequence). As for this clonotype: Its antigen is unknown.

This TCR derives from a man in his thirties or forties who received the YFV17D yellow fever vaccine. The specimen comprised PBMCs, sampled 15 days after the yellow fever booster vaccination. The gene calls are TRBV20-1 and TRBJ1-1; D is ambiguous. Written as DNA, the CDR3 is TGCAGTGCTAGCACGGGAGGGCCGGCCACTGAAGCTTTCTTT. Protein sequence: CSASTGGPATEAFF.